Listed below are T cell receptor beta chains from one sample, sequenced in a study of CD8 T cells in ankylosing spondylitis. Using its own MiXCR run on the 5' RACE reads, TCRdb lists one record per CDR3 protein. In the table there are fewer than 750,000 distinct CDR3 sequences, roughly 19% of which are singletons. The sample taken for sequencing was blood, either unsorted or a sorted T cell fraction (not recorded which). These receptors originate from a male donor with ankylosing spondylitis. Both conserved end residues are part of each CDR3. A D gene is named only where the DNA matches it firmly.

.	TRBV20-1	TRBJ2-7	CSARDTDPPYEQCF
TRBD1	TRBV5-1	TRBJ2-1	CASSPLGGTGVGNEQFF
TRBD1	TRBV25-1	TRBJ1-2	CASSGTGGFGPGGYTF
TRBD1	TRBV5-1	TRBJ1-1	CASSYITGDGTEAFF
TRBD1	TRBV28	TRBJ2-2	CASRVDRVAVGGELFF
.	TRBV5-6	TRBJ2-7	CASSPLGSVYEQYF
TRBD2	TRBV7-8	TRBJ2-7	CASSLGLAGGRSYEQYF
TRBD2	TRBV12-3/TRBV12-4	TRBJ2-1	CASSTAGGPLEQFF
.	TRBV6-1	TRBJ2-3	CASSEALLDTQYF
.	TRBV6-5	TRBJ2-1	CASRLQGAAYNEQFF
.	TRBV28	TRBJ2-2	CASSPTTATDTGELFF
.	TRBV4-3	TRBJ2-4	CASSRATGTDGAKNIQYF
.	TRBV6-2/TRBV6-3	TRBJ2-7	CASSNPLAGNYEQYF
.	TRBV12-3/TRBV12-4	TRBJ2-5	CASSLLKETQYF
TRBD1	TRBV20-1	TRBJ2-7	CSAARTGPDTYEQYF
.	TRBV11-2	TRBJ1-1	CASSRGVGLDTEAFF
.	TRBV28	TRBJ2-7	CASSPAPKEYEQYF